This T cell receptor beta chain was retrieved from a study of T-cell memory formation after mild COVID-19. Overall study findings and caveats: The finding that pre-infection memory included some responding clones suggested that cross-reactive memory joined.

Turning to this clonotype: Antigen specificity is unknown.

TCRdb re-called the 5' RACE reads through MiXCR, storing one row per CDR3 protein. The sample holds fewer than 650,000 distinct CDR3 sequences, roughly 17% seen once. Germline V gene lookup returns CDR1 SGHVS and CDR2 FNYEAQ. The V and J ends lost 4 bases and 7 bases respectively, with 13 bases between them. There are 13 residues in the CDR3. The origin of this receptor is an adult woman who had mild COVID-19 (a few samples of this study predate the infection). Cell type and time point are not known. Sequenced input: PBMCs or a T cell subset sorted from them (not recorded which). V is TRBV7-6 and J is TRBJ1-2; possibly TRBD1 for D (5 bases). For the CDR3, the DNA is TGTGCCAGCAGCTCTTATCCGGGACGTGGCTACACCTTC. Translation gives CASSSYPGRGYTF. Based on the CDR3 plus reference TRBV7-6 and TRBJ1-2, the full variable domain is GAGVSQSPRYKVTKRGQDVALRCDPISGHVSLYWYRQALGQGPEFLTYFNYEAQQDKSGLPNDRFSAERPEGSISTLTIQRTEQRDSAMYRCASSSYPGRGYTFGSGTRLTVV.